This TCR beta chain was captured in a study of cytomegalovirus exposure and HLA in healthy donors. Study details: The same platform as the approximately 670 first-cohort repertoires was used for the 130 or so validation repertoires, a later analysis reported.

Regarding this clone: Its target is unknown.

Libraries were prepared by immunoSEQ multiplex PCR; TCRdb keeps only in-frame clonotypes and omits some of them. The table has some 170,000 clones, roughly 91% seen once; the top ten hold approximately 10%. Looked up from germline, CDR1 is SGHVS and CDR2 is FQNEAQ. V was pared by 4 bases and J by 5 bases, with 8 bases of the junction left unmatched. The CDR3 sequence is 15 residues long. Study-level results: Three CMV-associated chains proved CMV antigen-specific in vitro. Later, an analysis found that TCR clusters from the first cohort tended to co-occur in the approximately 130 validation repertoires. Using the classifier, cytomegalovirus status was reportedly diagnosed with high specificity and sensitivity.

The gene calls are TRBV7-8 and TRBJ1-1, with 9 bases identical to TRBD1. Sample: PBMCs. The clonotype comes from a woman aged 18-35 years in good health and CMV-seropositive. The CDR3 coding sequence is TGTGCCAGCAGCTCCCGGGCGACAGGGGGGACTGAAGCTTTCTTT. Encoded protein: CASSSRATGGTEAFF.